A single sample gave rise to the 5 T cell receptor beta chains below, sequenced in a study of T-cell reconstitution after alpha-beta-depleted transplantation in children. Unique molecular identifiers were used to barcode this TCRbeta library. In TCRdb, the PCR reads were re-called with MiXCR into one record per CDR3 protein. The table includes around 93,000 distinct CDR3 sequences, roughly 8.3% detected once. Sequenced material: PBMCs from the stem cell graft donor, taken from the stem cell graft. All receptors derive from a human donor who donated a stem cell graft to a child with congenital amegakaryocytic thrombocytopenia.

The chain has TRBV27 and TRBJ2-7, with TRBD1 identical over 8 bases. Germline V gene sequence: CDR1 MNHEY, CDR2 SMNVEV (reference sequence). The V gene end was trimmed by 3 bases and the J gene end by 7 bases; junction bases not matched to a gene: 5. The CDR3 has 13 residues. The CDR3 loop reads CASSLQGAGEQYF. The CDR3 DNA reads TGTGCCAGCAGTTTGCAGGGGGCGGGTGAGCAGTACTTC.

This clonotype was counted many times. For the CDR3, the DNA is TGTGCCAGCAGTTGGGGGACAGGAACGAACTCTGGAAACACCATATATTTT. Translated: CASSWGTGTNSGNTIYF. The rearrangement links TRBV12-3 or TRBV12-4 to TRBJ1-3, with TRBD1 matching 8 bases. The CDR3 consists of 17 residues. The V segment lost 4 bases and the J segment 0 bases; nucleotides outside the gene matches: 8.

Ten or more counts support this clonotype. CDR3 nucleotides: TGTGCCAGCAGTTACTCGATAGGAGAGGGATATGGCTACACCTTC. Protein sequence: CASSYSIGEGYGYTF. This chain uses TRBV6-5 with TRBJ1-2, with D uncertain. Germline CDR1 and CDR2: MNHEY and SVGAGI. The V end was cut by 0 bases, the J end by 5 bases, with 13 bases between. The CDR3 is 15 amino acids.

This clonotype came up many times. This chain joins TRBV18 and TRBJ2-3; D gene ambiguous. The germline gives CDR1 KGHSH, CDR2 LQKENI. Trimming cost V 2 bases and J 2 bases, with 8 bases left between them. This CDR3 is built from 14 residues. The CDR3 loop reads CASSPVLNTDTQYF. In nucleotides, the CDR3 is TGTGCCAGCTCACCAGTCCTGAACACAGATACGCAGTATTTT. The whole variable domain, remainder taken from reference TRBV18 and TRBJ2-3, is NAGVMQNPRHLVRRRGQEARLRCSPMKGHSHVYWYRQLPEEGLKFMVYLQKENIIDESGMPKERFSAEFPKEGPSILRIQQVVRGDSAAYFCASSPVLNTDTQYFGPGTRLTVL.

This clonotype was picked up many times. The rearrangement joins TRBV18 to TRBJ2-7; the D call may be TRBD1 or TRBD2 (6 bases each). The V end was cut by 10 bases, the J end by 1 base, with 20 bases between. Germline V gene sequence: CDR1 KGHSH, CDR2 LQKENI. The CDR3 is 15 residues long. This CDR3 reads CATKLGSGASYEQYF. CDR3 DNA: TGTGCCACCAAACTCGGGTCGGGGGCATCCTACGAGCAGTACTTC.